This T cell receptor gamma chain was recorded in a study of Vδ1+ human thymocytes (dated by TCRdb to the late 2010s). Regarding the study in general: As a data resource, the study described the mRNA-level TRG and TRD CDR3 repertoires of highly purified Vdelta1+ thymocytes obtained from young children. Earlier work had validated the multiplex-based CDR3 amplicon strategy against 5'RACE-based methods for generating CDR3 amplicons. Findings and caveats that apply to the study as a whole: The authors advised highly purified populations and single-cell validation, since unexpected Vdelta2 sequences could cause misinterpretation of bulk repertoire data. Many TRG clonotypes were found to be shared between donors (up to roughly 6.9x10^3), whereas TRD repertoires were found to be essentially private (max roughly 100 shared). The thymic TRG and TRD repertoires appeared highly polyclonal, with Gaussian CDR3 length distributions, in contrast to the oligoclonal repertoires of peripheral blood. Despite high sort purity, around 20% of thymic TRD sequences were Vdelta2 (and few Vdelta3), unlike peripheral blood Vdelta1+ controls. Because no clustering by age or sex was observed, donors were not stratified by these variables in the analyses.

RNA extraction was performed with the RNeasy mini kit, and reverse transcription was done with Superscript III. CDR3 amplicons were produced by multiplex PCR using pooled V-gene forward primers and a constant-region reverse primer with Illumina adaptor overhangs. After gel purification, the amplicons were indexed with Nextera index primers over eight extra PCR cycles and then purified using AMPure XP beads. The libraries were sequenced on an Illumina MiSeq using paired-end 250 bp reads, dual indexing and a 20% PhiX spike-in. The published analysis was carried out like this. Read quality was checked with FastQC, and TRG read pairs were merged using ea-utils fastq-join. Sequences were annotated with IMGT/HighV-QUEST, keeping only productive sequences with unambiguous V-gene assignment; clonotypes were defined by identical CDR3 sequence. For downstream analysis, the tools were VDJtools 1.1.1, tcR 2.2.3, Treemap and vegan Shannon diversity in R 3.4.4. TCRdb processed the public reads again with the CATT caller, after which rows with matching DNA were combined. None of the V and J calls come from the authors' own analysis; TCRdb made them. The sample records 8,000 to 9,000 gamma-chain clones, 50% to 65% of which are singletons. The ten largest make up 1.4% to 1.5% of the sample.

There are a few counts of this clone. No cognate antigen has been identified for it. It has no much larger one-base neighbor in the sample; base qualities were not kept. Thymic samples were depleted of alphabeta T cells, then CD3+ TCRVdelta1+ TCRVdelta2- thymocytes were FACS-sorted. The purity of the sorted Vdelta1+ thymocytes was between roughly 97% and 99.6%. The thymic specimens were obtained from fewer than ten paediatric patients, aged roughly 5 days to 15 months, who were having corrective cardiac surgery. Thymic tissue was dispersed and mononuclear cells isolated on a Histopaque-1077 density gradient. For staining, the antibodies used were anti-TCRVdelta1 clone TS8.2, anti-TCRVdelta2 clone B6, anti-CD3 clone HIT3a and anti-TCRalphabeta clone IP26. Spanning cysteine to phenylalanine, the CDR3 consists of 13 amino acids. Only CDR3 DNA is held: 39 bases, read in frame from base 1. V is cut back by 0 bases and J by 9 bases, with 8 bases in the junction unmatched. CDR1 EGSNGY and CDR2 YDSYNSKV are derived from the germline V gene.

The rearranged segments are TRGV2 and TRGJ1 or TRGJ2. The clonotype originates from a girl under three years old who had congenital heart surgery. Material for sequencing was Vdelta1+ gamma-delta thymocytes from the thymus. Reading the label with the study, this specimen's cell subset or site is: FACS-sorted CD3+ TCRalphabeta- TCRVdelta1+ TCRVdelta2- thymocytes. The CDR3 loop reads CATWDGSDRKKLF. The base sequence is TGTGCCACCTGGGACGGGTCGGACCGTAAGAAACTCTTT.